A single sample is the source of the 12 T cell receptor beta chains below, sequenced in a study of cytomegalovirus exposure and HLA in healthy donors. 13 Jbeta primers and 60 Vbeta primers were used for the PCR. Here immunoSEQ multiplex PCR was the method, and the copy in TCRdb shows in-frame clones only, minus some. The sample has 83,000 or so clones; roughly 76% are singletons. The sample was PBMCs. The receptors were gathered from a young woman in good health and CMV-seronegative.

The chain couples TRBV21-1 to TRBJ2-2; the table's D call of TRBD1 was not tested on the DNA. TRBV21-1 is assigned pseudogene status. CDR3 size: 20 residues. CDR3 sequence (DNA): TGTGCCAGCAGCAAAGTTCCTTGGGACAGGGGGCCGCCTTGCACCGGGGAGCTGTTTTTT. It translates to CASSKVPWDRGPPCTGELFF.

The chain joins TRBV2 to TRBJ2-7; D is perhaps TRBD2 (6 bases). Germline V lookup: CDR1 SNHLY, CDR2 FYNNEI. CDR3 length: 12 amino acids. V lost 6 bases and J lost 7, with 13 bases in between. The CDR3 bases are TGTGCCAGCAGCGGGGGTCATGGGGAGCAGTACTTC. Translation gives CASSGGHGEQYF. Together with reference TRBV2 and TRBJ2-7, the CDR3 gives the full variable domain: EPEVTQTPSHQVTQMGQEVILRCVPISNHLYFYWYRQILGQKVEFLVSFYNNEISEKSEIFDDQFSVERPDGSNFTLKIRSTKLEDSAMYFCASSGGHGEQYFGPGTRLTVT.

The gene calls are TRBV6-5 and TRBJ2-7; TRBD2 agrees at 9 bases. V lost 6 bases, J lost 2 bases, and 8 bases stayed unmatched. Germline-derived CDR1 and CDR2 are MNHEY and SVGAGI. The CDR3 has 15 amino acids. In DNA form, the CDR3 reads TGTGCCAGCAGCCAGAGCGGGAGGTCCGCCTACGAGCAGTACTTC. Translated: CASSQSGRSAYEQYF.

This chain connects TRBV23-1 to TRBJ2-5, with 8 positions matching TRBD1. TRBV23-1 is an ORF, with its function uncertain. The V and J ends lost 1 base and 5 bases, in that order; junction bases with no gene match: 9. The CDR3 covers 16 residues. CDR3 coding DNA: TGCGCCAGCAGTCAATTGAACAGGGGGAAGGATGAGACCCAGTACTTC. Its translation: CASSQLNRGKDETQYF.

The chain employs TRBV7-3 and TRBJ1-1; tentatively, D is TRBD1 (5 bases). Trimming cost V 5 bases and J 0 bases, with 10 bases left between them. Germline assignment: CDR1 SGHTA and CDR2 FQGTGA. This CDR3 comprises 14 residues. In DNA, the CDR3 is TGTGCCAGCAGCGCATCGACAGTGAACACTGAAGCTTTCTTT. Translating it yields CASSASTVNTEAFF.

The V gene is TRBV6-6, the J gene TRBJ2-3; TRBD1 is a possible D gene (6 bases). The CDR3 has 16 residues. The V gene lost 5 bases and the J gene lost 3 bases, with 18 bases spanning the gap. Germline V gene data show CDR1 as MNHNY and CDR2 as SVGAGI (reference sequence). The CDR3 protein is CASSTARGHLTDTQYF. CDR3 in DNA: TGTGCCAGCAGTACGGCCAGGGGACATCTAACAGATACGCAGTATTTT.

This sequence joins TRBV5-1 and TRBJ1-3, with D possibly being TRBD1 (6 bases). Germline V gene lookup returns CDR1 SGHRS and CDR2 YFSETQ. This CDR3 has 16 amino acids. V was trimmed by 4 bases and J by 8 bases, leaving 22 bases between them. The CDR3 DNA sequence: TGCGCCAGCAGCCACCACCAGAGACCATCAGGGGACACCATATATTTT. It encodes CASSHHQRPSGDTIYF.

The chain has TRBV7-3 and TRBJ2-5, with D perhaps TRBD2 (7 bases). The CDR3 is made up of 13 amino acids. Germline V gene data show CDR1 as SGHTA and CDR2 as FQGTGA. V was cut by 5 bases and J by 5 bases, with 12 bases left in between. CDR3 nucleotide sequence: TGTGCCAGCAGCCAGGGGAGGGGGGAGACCCAGTACTTC. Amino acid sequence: CASSQGRGETQYF.

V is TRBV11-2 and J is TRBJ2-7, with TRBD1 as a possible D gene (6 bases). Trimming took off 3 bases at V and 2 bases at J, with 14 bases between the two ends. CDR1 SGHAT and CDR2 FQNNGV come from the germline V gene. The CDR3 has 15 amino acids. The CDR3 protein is CASSFGSGTTYEQYF. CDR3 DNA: TGTGCCAGCAGCTTCGGTTCAGGGACAACCTACGAGCAGTACTTC. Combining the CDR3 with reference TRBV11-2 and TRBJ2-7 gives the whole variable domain EAGVAQSPRYKIIEKRQSVAFWCNPISGHATLYWYQQILGQGPKLLIQFQNNGVVDDSQLPKDRFSAERLKGVDSTLKIQPAKLEDSAVYLCASSFGSGTTYEQYFGPGTRLTVT.

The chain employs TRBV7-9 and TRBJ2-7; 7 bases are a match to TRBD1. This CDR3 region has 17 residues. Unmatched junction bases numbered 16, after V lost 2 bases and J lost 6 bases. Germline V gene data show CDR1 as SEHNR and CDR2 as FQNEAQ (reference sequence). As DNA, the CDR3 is TGTGCCAGCAGCTTATACGGTGCAGGGGGTGTTTCGGGCGAGCAGTACTTC. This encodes CASSLYGAGGVSGEQYF.

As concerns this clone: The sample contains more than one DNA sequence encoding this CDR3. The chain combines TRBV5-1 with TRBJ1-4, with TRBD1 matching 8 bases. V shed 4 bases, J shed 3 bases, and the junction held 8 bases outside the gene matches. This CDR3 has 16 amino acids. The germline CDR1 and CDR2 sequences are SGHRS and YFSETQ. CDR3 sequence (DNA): TGCGCCAGCAGCCCAAACCCGACAGGGGCTAATGAAAAACTGTTTTTT. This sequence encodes CASSPNPTGANEKLFF.

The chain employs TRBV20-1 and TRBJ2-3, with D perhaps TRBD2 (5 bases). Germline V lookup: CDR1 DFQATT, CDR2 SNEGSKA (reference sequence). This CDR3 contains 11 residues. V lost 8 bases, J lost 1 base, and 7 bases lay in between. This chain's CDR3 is CSPGGTDTQYF. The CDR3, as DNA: TGCAGTCCCGGGGGCACAGATACGCAGTATTTT.